Shown below are 17 T cell receptor beta chains from a single sample sequenced in a study of OX40 agonist ivuxolimab in advanced cancers. The method was immunoSEQ multiplex PCR; TCRdb's version includes in-frame clones alone and lacks a portion of them. The table lists roughly 150,000 clones, around 94% of them singletons. The material was CD4+ or CD8+ T cells sorted from blood, obtained in a trial of the OX40 agonist ivuxolimab. Receptors originate from an adult with an advanced solid tumor such as melanoma, head and neck, liver or kidney cancer.

The V and J genes are TRBV6-6 and TRBJ2-5; TRBD1 matches at 9 bases. This CDR3 has 14 amino acids. With 7 bases clipped from V and 5 bases from J, the junction kept 8 bases outside the gene matches. Germline V CDR1 and CDR2: MNHNY, SVGAGI (reference sequence). CDR3 amino acids: CASTHRGREETQYF. CDR3 nucleotides: TGTGCCAGCACCCACAGGGGGCGGGAGGAGACCCAGTACTTC.

V and J are TRBV7-9 and TRBJ2-3; 8 nucleotides align to TRBD2. CDR1 and CDR2 (germline): SEHNR, FQNEAQ (reference sequence). The CDR3 consists of 16 residues. The J segment lost 3 bases and the V segment lost 5 bases, leaving 10 bases of the junction unmatched. The CDR3 region is CASSPGGRGLTDTQYF. CDR3 sequence (DNA): TGTGCCAGCAGCCCGGGGGGGCGCGGCCTGACAGATACGCAGTATTTT.

This rearrangement joins TRBV12-5 to TRBJ2-4; D possibly corresponds to TRBD2 (5 bases). The V gene's germline CDR1 is LGHNT and CDR2 FRNRAP. The CDR3 totals 14 residues. Trimming took off 0 bases at V and 5 bases at J, with 8 bases between the two ends. CDR3 sequence: CASGLVPGENIQYF. CDR3 sequence (DNA): TGTGCTAGTGGTTTGGTACCCGGGGAAAACATTCAGTACTTC.

This chain joins TRBV7-9 and TRBJ2-3; TRBD2 matches at 12 bases. V lost 1 base and J lost 6; bases outside the gene matches: 5. The CDR3 totals 16 residues. CDR1 and CDR2 from the germline V gene are SEHNR and FQNEAQ (reference sequence). The CDR3 protein is CASSLGASGGADTQYF. The DNA of the CDR3 is TGTGCCAGCAGCTTAGGTGCTAGCGGGGGGGCCGATACGCAGTATTTT.

The J gene is TRBJ2-1, the V gene TRBV6-5; 13 bases are a match to TRBD2. Per the germline V gene, CDR1 is MNHEY and CDR2 is SVGAGI. The trim removed 7 bases at V and 7 bases at J, leaving 4 bases unmatched. The CDR3 extends over 14 amino acids. The CDR3 here is CASTSGLAGNEQFF. CDR3 in DNA: TGTGCCAGCACCTCGGGACTAGCGGGGAATGAGCAGTTCTTC.

The chain links TRBV5-1 to TRBJ1-4; a weak D match, TRBD1 (5 bases). The CDR3 has 16 residues. The V end lost 6 bases, the J end lost 2 bases, and 17 bases lay between the germline ends. Per the germline V gene, CDR1 is SGHRS and CDR2 is YFSETQ. This chain's CDR3 is CASTLQGVGTNEKLFF. As DNA, the CDR3 is TGCGCCAGCACACTTCAGGGAGTTGGCACTAATGAAAAACTGTTTTTT. Looking up the rest from reference TRBV5-1 and TRBJ1-4 gives the full variable domain: KAGVTQTPRYLIKTRGQQVTLSCSPISGHRSVSWYQQTPGQGLQFLFEYFSETQRNKGNFPGRFSGRQFSNSRSEMNVSTLELGDSALYLCASTLQGVGTNEKLFFGSGTQLSVL.

The rearrangement links TRBV5-1 to TRBJ1-2; D gene uncertain. Germline CDR1 and CDR2: SGHRS and YFSETQ. V dropped 4 bases and J dropped 1 base, with 11 bases sitting between them. The CDR3 spans 14 residues. The CDR3 bases are TGCGCCAGCAGCCCCGGGCCCGATAACTATGGCTACACCTTC. Protein sequence: CASSPGPDNYGYTF.

This chain links TRBV27 with TRBJ1-2, with unresolved D. CDR1 and CDR2 from the germline V gene are MNHEY and SMNVEV (reference sequence). The CDR3 extends over 13 amino acids. Trimming cost V 4 bases and J 2 bases, with 8 bases left between them. The CDR3 spells CASSYNGNYGYTF. The CDR3 DNA sequence: TGTGCCAGCAGTTATAACGGAAACTATGGCTACACCTTC.

The chain joins TRBV7-6 to TRBJ1-6; 7 bases match TRBD1. The CDR3 length is 19 residues. Germline V gene sequence: CDR1 SGHVS, CDR2 FNYEAQ. J lost 0 bases, V lost 2 bases, and 10 bases had no gene match. The CDR3 DNA follows: TGTGCCAGCAGCTTACCGACAGGGTTTTTCAGCTCCTATAATTCACCCCTCCACTTT. Its translation is CASSLPTGFFSSYNSPLHF.

J is TRBJ2-3 and V is TRBV7-9; D is uncertain. CDR1 SEHNR and CDR2 FQNEAQ come from the germline V gene (reference sequence). The CDR3 spans 17 residues. Trimming cost V 2 bases and J 2 bases, with 17 bases left between them. In DNA, the CDR3 is TGTGCCAGCAGCTTAACGCGGACGGGTCAGATCACAGATACGCAGTATTTT. Protein sequence: CASSLTRTGQITDTQYF.

V is TRBV7-2 and J is TRBJ2-5, with D possibly TRBD2 on 5 matching bases. The ends were cut back, 4 bases at V and 4 bases at J, with 22 bases in the middle. The CDR3 covers 17 residues. From germline, CDR1 is SGHTA and CDR2 FQGNSA. The CDR3 nucleotides are TGTGCCAGCAGCTCTCCCCGGGGAAGCGAGGCTGTAGAGACCCAGTACTTC. It codes for CASSSPRGSEAVETQYF. Combining the CDR3 with reference TRBV7-2 and TRBJ2-5 gives the whole variable domain GAGVSQSPSNKVTEKGKDVELRCDPISGHTALYWYRQSLGQGLEFLIYFQGNSAPDKSGLPSDRFSAERTGGSVSTLTIQRTQQEDSAVYLCASSSPRGSEAVETQYFGPGTRLLVL.

The chain combines TRBV2 with TRBJ2-3; 9 nucleotides align to TRBD1. V lost 8 bases and J lost 6; bases outside the gene matches: 15. Germline-derived CDR1 and CDR2 are SNHLY and FYNNEI. This CDR3 region has 16 residues. The chain's CDR3 is CASQDPGTGQDDTQYF. The CDR3 nucleotides are TGTGCCAGCCAAGATCCAGGGACAGGGCAGGACGATACGCAGTATTTT.

This chain connects TRBV11-2 to TRBJ2-3, with 8 nucleotides matching TRBD1. V lost 4 bases and J lost 3; bases outside the gene matches: 3. Germline V lookup: CDR1 SGHAT, CDR2 FQNNGV. The CDR3 is made up of 14 amino acids. DNA of the CDR3: TGTGCCAGCAGCTCTCGGACAGGGACAGATACGCAGTATTTT. Translated: CASSSRTGTDTQYF.

The count of this clone is one. V usage is TRBV28 and J usage is TRBJ1-3, with D unresolved. The CDR3 extends over 15 amino acids. With 4 bases removed from V and 2 bases from J, the gap between germline ends came to 12 bases. Germline V gives CDR1 MDHEN, CDR2 SYDVKM. DNA for the CDR3: TGTGCCAGCAGTTCTCCGCAGGCGACTGGAAACACCATATATTTT. Translation: CASSSPQATGNTIYF.

The CDR3 DNA follows: TGTGCCAGCACCTCAGGGGGCAGAGTAGATACGCAGTATTTT. This encodes CASTSGGRVDTQYF. V usage is TRBV28 and J usage is TRBJ2-3; 8 bases match TRBD1. With V trimmed by 7 bases and J by 5 bases, 8 bases remained unmatched. CDR1 is MDHEN, CDR2 SYDVKM, per germline. This CDR3 is 14 amino acids long.

The chain couples TRBV7-3 to TRBJ1-5, with a possible D match to TRBD1 (6 bases). The CDR3 is 13 amino acids. The V end lost 3 bases, the J end lost 5 bases, and 8 bases lay between the germline ends. From germline, CDR1 is SGHTA and CDR2 FQGTGA. The CDR3, as DNA: TGTGCCAGCAGCTTGTGGACAGATCAGCCCCAGCATTTT. It codes for CASSLWTDQPQHF.

The J gene is TRBJ1-2, the V gene TRBV19; D call uncertain. The germline gives CDR1 LNHDA, CDR2 SQIVND (reference sequence). Trimming cost V 10 bases and J 2 bases, with 8 bases left between them. This CDR3 has 11 amino acids. The CDR3 is CATRVNYGYTF. CDR3 bases: TGTGCCACTCGGGTGAACTATGGCTACACCTTC.